This record covers a single T cell receptor (beta chain). The sample originates from a study of blood T cell repertoires in COVID-19. Study summary: Collection of acute and convalescent COVID-19 samples took place in the United States, Italy and Spain. PBMCs, B-cell-depleted T cells, or T cells were the source of the cDNA or gDNA that made up the material.

Per germline, CDR1 SNHLY and CDR2 FYNNEI. This CDR3 has 13 amino acids. Trimming removed 4 bases at V and 1 base at J, with 5 bases between. As processed by the authors: Researchers report that nucleated cell counts were estimated from reference gene primer amplification. Method: immunoSEQ multiplex PCR; TCRdb's copy keeps in-frame clones and lacks some. D and trimming come from the DNA, and the V and J calls and clone size come from that table. The repertoire holds tens of thousands of clones, around four fifths seen once, with roughly 8% in the top ten. This sequence originates from a woman in her seventies with active or convalescent COVID-19. The rearrangement joins TRBV2 to TRBJ1-5; D is undetermined. Sequenced sample: peripheral blood. CDR3 loop: CASSVESNQPQHF. CDR3 nucleotide sequence: TGTGCCAGCAGTGTTGAGAGCAATCAGCCCCAGCATTTT.